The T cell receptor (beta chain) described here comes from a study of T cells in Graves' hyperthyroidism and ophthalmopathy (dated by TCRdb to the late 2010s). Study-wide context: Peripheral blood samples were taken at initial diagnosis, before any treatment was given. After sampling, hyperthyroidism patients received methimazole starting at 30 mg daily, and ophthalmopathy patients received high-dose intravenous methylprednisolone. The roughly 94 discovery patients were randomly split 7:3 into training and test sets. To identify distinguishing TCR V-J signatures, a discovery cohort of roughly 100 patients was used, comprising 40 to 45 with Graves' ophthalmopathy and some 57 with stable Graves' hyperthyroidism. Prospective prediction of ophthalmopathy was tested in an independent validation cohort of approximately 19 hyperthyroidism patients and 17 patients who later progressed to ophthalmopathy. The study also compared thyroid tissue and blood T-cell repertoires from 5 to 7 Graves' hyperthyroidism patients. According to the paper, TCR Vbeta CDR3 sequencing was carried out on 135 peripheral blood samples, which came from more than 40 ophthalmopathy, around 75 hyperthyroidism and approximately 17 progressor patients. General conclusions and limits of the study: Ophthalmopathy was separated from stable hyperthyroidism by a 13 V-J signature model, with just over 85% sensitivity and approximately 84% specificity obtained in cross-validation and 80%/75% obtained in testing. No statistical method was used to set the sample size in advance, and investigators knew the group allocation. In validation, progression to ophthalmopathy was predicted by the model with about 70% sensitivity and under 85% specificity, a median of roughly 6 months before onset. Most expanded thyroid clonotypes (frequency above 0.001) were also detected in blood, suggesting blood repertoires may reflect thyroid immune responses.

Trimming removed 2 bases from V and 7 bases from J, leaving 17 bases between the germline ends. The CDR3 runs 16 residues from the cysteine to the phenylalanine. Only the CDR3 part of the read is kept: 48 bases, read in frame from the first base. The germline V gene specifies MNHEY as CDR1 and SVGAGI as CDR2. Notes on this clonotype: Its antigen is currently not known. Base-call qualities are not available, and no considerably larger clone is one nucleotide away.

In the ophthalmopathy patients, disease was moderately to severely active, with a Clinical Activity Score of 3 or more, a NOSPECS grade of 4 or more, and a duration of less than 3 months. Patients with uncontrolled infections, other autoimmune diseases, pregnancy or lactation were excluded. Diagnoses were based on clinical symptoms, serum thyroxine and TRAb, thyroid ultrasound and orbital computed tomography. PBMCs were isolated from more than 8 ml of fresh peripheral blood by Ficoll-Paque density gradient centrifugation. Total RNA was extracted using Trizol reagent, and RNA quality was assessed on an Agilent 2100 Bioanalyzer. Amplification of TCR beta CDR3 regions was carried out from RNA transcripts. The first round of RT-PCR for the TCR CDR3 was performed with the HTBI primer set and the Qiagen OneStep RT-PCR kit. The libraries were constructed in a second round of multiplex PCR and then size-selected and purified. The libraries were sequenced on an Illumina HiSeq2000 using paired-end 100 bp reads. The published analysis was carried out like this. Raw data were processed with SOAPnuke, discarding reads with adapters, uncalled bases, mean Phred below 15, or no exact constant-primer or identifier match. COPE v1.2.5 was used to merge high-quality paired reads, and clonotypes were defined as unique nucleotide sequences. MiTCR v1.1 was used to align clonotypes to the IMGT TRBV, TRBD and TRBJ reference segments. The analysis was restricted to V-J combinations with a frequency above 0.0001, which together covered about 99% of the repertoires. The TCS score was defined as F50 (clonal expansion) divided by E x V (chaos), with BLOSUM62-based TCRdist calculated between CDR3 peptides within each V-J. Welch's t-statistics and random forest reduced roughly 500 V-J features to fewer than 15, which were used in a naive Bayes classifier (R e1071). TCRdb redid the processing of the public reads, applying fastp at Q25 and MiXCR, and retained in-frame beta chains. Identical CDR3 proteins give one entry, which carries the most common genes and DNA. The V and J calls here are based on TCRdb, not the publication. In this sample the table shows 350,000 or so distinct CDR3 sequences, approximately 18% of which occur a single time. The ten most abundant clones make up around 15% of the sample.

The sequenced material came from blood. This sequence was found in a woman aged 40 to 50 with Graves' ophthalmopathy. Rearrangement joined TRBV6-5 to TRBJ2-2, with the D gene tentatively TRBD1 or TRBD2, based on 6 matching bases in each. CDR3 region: CASSYAYGGADGELFF. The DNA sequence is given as TGTGCCAGCAGTTACGCCTACGGGGGCGCGGACGGGGAGCTGTTTTTT.